The rows below give T cell receptor beta chains drawn from one sample of a study of T cell responses to AZD1222 COVID-19 vaccine. Generated by immunoSEQ multiplex PCR, the TCRdb table keeps only in-frame clones and is missing some. The data hold some 110,000 clones, with about 88% observed a single time. The sample here was peripheral blood, taken 28 days after the second AZD1222 dose. The source of these receptors is an adult who received the AZD1222 COVID-19 vaccine. CDR3s include the opening cysteine and the closing phenylalanine or tryptophan. The order of the fields is J gene, D gene, clone size, CDR3 length, V gene, CDR3 protein, CDR3 DNA. A D gene is named only where the DNA matches it firmly. The listing skips clone size in some rows; elsewhere it reads once, few, many or a size class.

TRBJ2-5 TRBD2 - 15 TRBV7-2 CASSTTSGRGETQYF TGTGCCAGCAGCACCACTAGCGGGAGGGGAGAGACCCAGTACTTC
TRBJ2-5 - - 13 TRBV4-1 CASSQWRGETQYF TGCGCCAGCAGCCAATGGAGGGGTGAGACCCAGTACTTC
TRBJ1-3 - - 13 TRBV6-5 CASRPASGNTIYF TGTGCCAGCAGACCAGCCTCTGGAAACACCATATATTTT
TRBJ2-7 TRBD1 - 14 TRBV5-1 CASREGQGFYEQYF TGCGCCAGCAGGGAGGGACAGGGGTTCTACGAGCAGTACTTC
TRBJ1-2 TRBD1 - 15 TRBV6-6 CASSYSIAGQVANTF TGTGCCAGCAGTTACTCGATTGCGGGACAGGTGGCTAACACCTTC
TRBJ1-5 - - 13 TRBV5-6 CASSLGWGQPQHF TGTGCCAGCAGCTTGGGATGGGGACAGCCCCAGCATTTT
TRBJ2-5 - - 13 TRBV5-1 CASSSGLQETQYF TGCGCCAGCAGCTCTGGACTCCAAGAGACCCAGTACTTC
TRBJ2-2 TRBD2 - 15 TRBV29-1 CSAEFSGRGTGELFF TGCAGCGCTGAATTTAGCGGGAGAGGCACCGGGGAGCTGTTTTTT
TRBJ2-7 - once 14 TRBV3-1/TRBV3-2 CASSQDRTFYEQYF TGTGCCAGCAGCCAAGATCGGACCTTTTACGAGCAGTACTTC
TRBJ1-2 TRBD1 - 15 TRBV7-2 CASTRPTGENYGYTF TGTGCCAGCACCCGACCGACAGGGGAGAACTATGGCTACACCTTC
TRBJ1-6 - - 14 TRBV6-5 CASLLAGSGSPLHF TGTGCCAGCCTGTTGGCAGGGTCGGGTTCACCCCTCCACTTT
TRBJ1-2 - - 12 TRBV15 CATSRDLYGYTF TGTGCCACCAGCAGAGATCTCTATGGCTACACCTTC
TRBJ1-5 TRBD1 few 14 TRBV10-2 CASSWTGIDQPQHF TGCGCCAGCAGTTGGACAGGGATCGATCAGCCCCAGCATTTT
TRBJ2-1 - - 13 TRBV19 CASSMGGNDEQFF TGTGCCAGTAGTATGGGCGGGAACGATGAGCAGTTCTTC
TRBJ2-6 - - 13 TRBV18 CASSFSGANVLTF TGTGCCAGCTCGTTCTCTGGGGCCAACGTCCTGACTTTC
TRBJ2-1 - - 16 TRBV7-9 CASSLSRRGGYNEQFF TGTGCCAGCAGCTTATCCCGCAGGGGGGGGTACAATGAGCAGTTCTTC
TRBJ2-7 - - 12 TRBV12-3/TRBV12-4 CASREGPYEQYF TGTGCCAGCAGAGAGGGACCGTACGAGCAGTACTTC
TRBJ2-2 - - 11 TRBV3-1/TRBV3-2 CASRDTGELFF TGTGCCAGCAGGGACACCGGGGAGCTGTTTTTT
TRBJ2-7 TRBD2 few 15 TRBV10-3 CAISGWGGSSYEQYF TGTGCCATCAGTGGATGGGGGGGGAGCTCCTACGAGCAGTACTTC
TRBJ2-7 - - 15 TRBV18 CASSPPGQASYEQYF TGTGCCAGCTCACCACCGGGGCAGGCCTCCTACGAGCAGTACTTC
TRBJ1-5 - - 15 TRBV28 CASRGRGNSNQPQHF TGTGCCAGCCGGGGAAGGGGTAATAGCAATCAGCCCCAGCATTTT
TRBJ2-7 TRBD2 - 18 TRBV6-2/TRBV6-3 CASSYAAKSGRGQYEQYF TGTGCCAGCAGTTACGCGGCCAAAAGCGGGAGAGGACAATACGAGCAGTACTTC
TRBJ2-3 TRBD2 - 16 TRBV5-1 CASSFGISGSTDTQYF TGCGCCAGCAGCTTTGGGATTAGCGGGAGCACAGATACGCAGTATTTT